One sample yielded the 27 T cell receptor beta chains listed below, sequenced in a study of radiation and T cells in renal cell carcinoma. Using immunoSEQ multiplex PCR, the repertoire was profiled, and TCRdb retains in-frame clones only, with some absent. The table has 90,000 to 100,000 clones, 70% to 85% seen once. As to time point: blood 4 weeks post-SBRT, at nephrectomy. Treatment of the sample: 15 Gy SBRT to primary tumor, nephrectomy 4 weeks later. The sample here was blood, taken from a patient whose treatment included radiotherapy and nephrectomy. Receptors were obtained from a man aged 55 to 69 with renal cell carcinoma.

The V and J genes are TRBV7-9 and TRBJ2-5; 8 bases map to TRBD1. Germline V gene sequence: CDR1 SEHNR, CDR2 FQNEAQ (reference sequence). Trimming took 6 bases from V and 1 from J; bases not matched to a gene: 7. The CDR3 is 15 residues long. CDR3 in DNA: TGTGCCAGCAGTACCAGACAGGGGTTCCAAGAGACCCAGTACTTC. It yields the protein CASSTRQGFQETQYF.

The CDR3 loop reads CASTDHRGDQPQHF. The CDR3 DNA sequence: TGTGCCAGCACTGACCATCGGGGAGATCAGCCCCAGCATTTT. The V call is TRBV28, the J call TRBJ1-5; D is ambiguous. This CDR3 is built from 14 residues. CDR1 is MDHEN, CDR2 SYDVKM, per germline. Trimming shortened V by 7 bases and J by 5 bases, and 15 bases separated the two germline ends.

This clone was observed once. V gene TRBV28 combines with J gene TRBJ2-4; D gene unclear. Trimming left V 9 bases short and J 0 bases short, with 9 bases between. The CDR3 runs 13 residues. Germline V CDR1 and CDR2: MDHEN, SYDVKM. In DNA, the CDR3 is TGTGCCAGACCACAGCTAGCCAAAAACATTCAGTACTTC. It is translated as CARPQLAKNIQYF.

The V call is TRBV18, the J call TRBJ1-5; 9 bases line up with TRBD1. With V trimmed by 4 bases and J by 3 bases, 7 bases remained unmatched. The germline V gene encodes CDR1 KGHSH and CDR2 LQKENI. The CDR3 contains 16 residues. The CDR3 bases are TGTGCCAGCTCACTCGGGAGACAGGGGGACAATCAGCCCCAGCATTTT. Its translation: CASSLGRQGDNQPQHF.

The chain joins TRBV7-9 to TRBJ1-2; tentative D call: TRBD1 (6 bases). Germline V CDR1 and CDR2: SEHNR, FQNEAQ (reference sequence). The germline V and J ends were trimmed by 5 bases and 2 bases, with 15 bases remaining between them. The CDR3 contains 15 residues. CDR3 DNA sequence: TGTGCCAGCAGCCGCCGGGGGCAGGAAAACTATGGCTACACCTTC. This sequence encodes CASSRRGQENYGYTF. Full variable domain (outside the CDR3, taken from reference TRBV7-9 and TRBJ1-2): DTGVSQNPRHKITKRGQNVTFRCDPISEHNRLYWYRQTLGQGPEFLTYFQNEAQLEKSRLLSDRFSAERPKGSFSTLEIQRTEQGDSAMYLCASSRRGQENYGYTFGSGTRLTVV.

The V call is TRBV10-2, the J call TRBJ1-5; TRBD1 might be the D (6 bases). Germline assignment: CDR1 WSHSY and CDR2 SAAADI. This CDR3 has 14 amino acids. V shed 2 bases and J shed 6 bases, with 11 bases lying between them. Here the CDR3 DNA reads TGCGCCAGCAGTGAGACAGGGTTAGGTCAGCCCCAGCATTTT. Its protein product is CASSETGLGQPQHF.

The gene calls are TRBV7-2 and TRBJ2-5; D is unresolved. The germline CDR1 and CDR2 sequences are SGHTA and FQGNSA. CDR3 length: 14 amino acids. V was shortened by 1 base and J by 5 bases, with 11 bases between the two germline ends. The CDR3 protein is CASSLGRERETQYF. Written as DNA, the CDR3 is TGTGCCAGCAGCTTAGGCCGAGAACGGGAGACCCAGTACTTC.

This clone came up a few times. The chain employs TRBV7-8 and TRBJ1-1; TRBD1 agrees at 7 bases. Losses at the gene ends were 7 bases for V and 1 base for J; bases not matched to a gene: 12. Looked up from germline, CDR1 is SGHVS and CDR2 is FQNEAQ. This CDR3 is built from 16 residues. The CDR3 here is CASTASYRTGNTEAFF. CDR3 DNA sequence: TGTGCCAGCACCGCCTCGTACAGGACAGGGAACACTGAAGCTTTCTTT.

This clone appeared once. The chain combines TRBV9 with TRBJ1-1, with D tentatively TRBD1 (5 bases). This CDR3 is built from 14 residues. Trimming pared 0 bases from V and 4 bases from J, leaving 10 bases between. Looked up from germline, CDR1 is SGDLS and CDR2 is YYNGEE. The CDR3 bases are TGTGCCAGCAGCGTAGGATGGGGGAGCACTGAAGCTTTCTTT. This translates into CASSVGWGSTEAFF.

This clone was seen just once. The rearrangement joins TRBV7-8 to TRBJ2-3; no reliable D call. Trimming pared 8 bases from V and 6 bases from J, leaving 9 bases between. This CDR3 spans 11 amino acids. The germline CDR1 and CDR2 sequences are SGHVS and FQNEAQ. The CDR3 loop is CASGGVDTQYF. CDR3 sequence (DNA): TGTGCCAGCGGTGGAGTGGATACGCAGTATTTT.

This chain links TRBV4-2 with TRBJ2-7; D remains unclear. Trimming stripped 4 bases from V and 2 bases from J, with 9 bases between. Germline V gene sequence: CDR1 LGHNA, CDR2 YNFKEQ. The length of the CDR3 is 13 residues. The CDR3 loop is CASSLGMAYEQYF. The CDR3 coding sequence is TGTGCCAGCAGCCTGGGGATGGCCTACGAGCAGTACTTC.

The V and J genes are TRBV7-9 and TRBJ2-1, with TRBD1 matching 7 bases. With V trimmed by 5 bases and J by 6 bases, 13 bases remained unmatched. This CDR3 has 16 amino acids. Germline V CDR1 and CDR2: SEHNR, FQNEAQ (reference sequence). CDR3 residues: CASSPPPRTGSNEQFF. The CDR3 nucleotides read TGTGCCAGCAGCCCCCCTCCCCGGACAGGTAGCAATGAGCAGTTCTTC.

The rearrangement links TRBV11-3 to TRBJ2-1, with 7 bases fitting TRBD1. V lost 0 bases and J lost 9; bases outside the gene matches: 14. CDR3 length: 17 residues. Germline lookup yields CDR1 SGHNT and CDR2 YENEEA. The CDR3 DNA reads TGTGCCAGCAGCTTAGATCTGACAGGGATTGGACGGGGTGAGCAGTTCTTC. Translating gives CASSLDLTGIGRGEQFF.

The chain links TRBV29-1 to TRBJ2-1; 8 nucleotides line up with TRBD2. This CDR3 comprises 15 residues. Germline V CDR1 and CDR2: SQVTM, ANQGSEA. V lost 2 bases and J lost 2; bases outside the gene matches: 5. This chain's CDR3 is CSVEKTGLAYNEQFF. CDR3 nucleotide sequence: TGCAGCGTTGAAAAAACGGGACTAGCCTACAATGAGCAGTTCTTC.

The chain joins TRBV19 to TRBJ2-7, with D maybe TRBD2 (6 bases). The V end lost 3 bases, the J end lost 2 bases, and 11 bases lay between the germline ends. Looked up from germline, CDR1 is LNHDA and CDR2 is SQIVND (reference sequence). CDR3 length equals 14 residues. The CDR3 nucleotides are TGTGCCAGTAGTATCACCAGGACTACCTACGAGCAGTACTTC. Its translation is CASSITRTTYEQYF.

This rearrangement joins TRBV28 to TRBJ2-5; D may match TRBD1 or TRBD2 (5 bases each). V gave up 6 bases and J gave up 1 base, with 21 bases separating them. This CDR3 is 17 amino acids long. Germline CDR1 reads MDHEN; CDR2 reads SYDVKM. CDR3 amino acids: CASSKTGTSSTQETQYF. The CDR3 DNA sequence: TGTGCCAGCAGCAAAACCGGGACCTCCAGTACCCAAGAGACCCAGTACTTC.

The table lists this clone with many counts. The chain carries TRBV5-1 and TRBJ1-1; no definite D call. The V and J ends lost 0 bases and 4 bases respectively, with 13 bases between them. CDR1 and CDR2 from the germline V gene are SGHRS and YFSETQ. The CDR3 has 15 residues. CDR3 sequence: CASSLDSGGSTEAFF. The DNA of the CDR3 is TGCGCCAGCAGCTTGGACAGCGGAGGGTCCACTGAAGCTTTCTTT.

This chain joins TRBV28 and TRBJ2-2, with 11 bases fitting TRBD2. V dropped 2 bases and J dropped 5; count of bases not matched to a gene: 4. The germline gives CDR1 MDHEN, CDR2 SYDVKM. The CDR3 sequence is 16 residues long. This chain's CDR3 is CASSLELAGVTGELFF. The CDR3 nucleotides read TGTGCCAGCAGTTTAGAACTAGCGGGAGTAACCGGGGAGCTGTTTTTT.

The chain recombines TRBV28 with TRBJ2-1; 14 bases are shared with TRBD2. In germline, CDR1 is MDHEN, CDR2 SYDVKM. The CDR3 covers 16 residues. V shed 7 bases and J 9 bases; nucleotides not matched to a gene: 11. CDR3 coding DNA: TGTGCCAGCATGCAGGCGGGACTAGCGGGAGTGGGTGAGCAGTTCTTC. It encodes CASMQAGLAGVGEQFF. Full variable domain (rest looked up from reference TRBV28 and TRBJ2-1): DVKVTQSSRYLVKRTGEKVFLECVQDMDHENMFWYRQDPGLGLRLIYFSYDVKMKEKGDIPEGYSVSREKKERFSLILESASTNQTSMYLCASMQAGLAGVGEQFFGPGTRLTVL.

This chain links TRBV5-1 with TRBJ2-7; D perhaps matches TRBD2 (5 bases). This CDR3 region has 13 residues. Per germline, CDR1 SGHRS and CDR2 YFSETQ. Trimming pared 0 bases from V and 6 bases from J, leaving 10 bases between. The CDR3 sequence: CASSLVAEVEQYF. For the CDR3, the DNA is TGCGCCAGCAGCTTGGTGGCGGAGGTCGAGCAGTACTTC. Full variable domain (remainder filled in from reference TRBV5-1 and TRBJ2-7): KAGVTQTPRYLIKTRGQQVTLSCSPISGHRSVSWYQQTPGQGLQFLFEYFSETQRNKGNFPGRFSGRQFSNSRSEMNVSTLELGDSALYLCASSLVAEVEQYFGPGTRLTVT.

This rearrangement joins TRBV6-5 to TRBJ2-5; 8 bases are shared with TRBD1. V was pared by 0 bases and J by 2 bases, with 2 bases of the junction left unmatched. CDR1 and CDR2 from the germline V gene are MNHEY and SVGAGI. The CDR3 has 15 residues. The DNA for the CDR3 is TGTGCCAGCAGTTACTCGAACAGGGGGCAAGAGACCCAGTACTTC. This translates into CASSYSNRGQETQYF.

This chain uses TRBV7-9 with TRBJ1-1; unclear D gene. V was pared by 5 bases and J by 1 base, with 11 bases between. The CDR3 runs to 14 residues. The germline V gene encodes CDR1 SEHNR and CDR2 FQNEAQ (reference sequence). CDR3 sequence (DNA): TGTGCCAGCAGCCCAACCCTGCGGAACACTGAAGCTTTCTTT. It encodes CASSPTLRNTEAFF.

V and J are TRBV18 and TRBJ1-2; D unclear. The CDR3 is made up of 13 amino acids. Germline CDR1 and CDR2: KGHSH and LQKENI. V lost 1 base to trimming and J lost 3 bases, with 6 bases between them. The CDR3: CASSPQRDYGYTF. In DNA, the CDR3 is TGTGCCAGCTCACCACAACGGGACTATGGCTACACCTTC.

The V and J genes are TRBV7-7 and TRBJ2-2; 10 nucleotides line up with TRBD1. Germline V gene lookup returns CDR1 SSHAT and CDR2 FNYEAQ (reference sequence). The CDR3 runs to 15 residues. Trimming at V came to 5 bases and at J to 5 bases, leaving 5 bases not matched to a gene. The CDR3 sequence: CASSPRTGGTGELFF. In DNA, the CDR3 is TGTGCCAGCAGCCCCCGGACAGGGGGGACCGGGGAGCTGTTTTTT.

This rearrangement joins TRBV27 to TRBJ2-1; D may be TRBD1 (6 bases). The CDR3 runs to 16 residues. Trimming left V 4 bases short and J 4 bases short, with 17 bases between. The V gene's germline CDR1 is MNHEY and CDR2 SMNVEV (reference sequence). The CDR3 nucleotides are TGTGCCAGCAGTTCACCGACCGGGACACAGTACAATGAGCAGTTCTTC. Amino acid sequence: CASSSPTGTQYNEQFF.

The genes are TRBV9 and TRBJ1-2; perhaps TRBD1 as D (6 bases). In germline, CDR1 is SGDLS, CDR2 YYNGEE. V was clipped by 3 bases and J by 2 bases, with 20 bases between them. The CDR3 consists of 17 residues. The CDR3 DNA reads TGTGCCAGCAGCGAGGGGCCTCAACAGGGTTCGAACTATGGCTACACCTTC. It translates to CASSEGPQQGSNYGYTF.

The count of this clone is one. The CDR3 loop is CASSLGDSSSYEQYF. Written as DNA, the CDR3 is TGCGCCAGCAGCTTGGGGGACAGCAGCTCCTACGAGCAGTACTTC. V and J are TRBV5-1 and TRBJ2-7, with 7 bases lining up with TRBD1. With V trimmed by 0 bases and J by 0 bases, 3 bases remained unmatched. The CDR3 is made up of 15 amino acids. Germline lookup yields CDR1 SGHRS and CDR2 YFSETQ.